What follows are 22 T cell receptor beta chains derived from one specimen sequenced in a study of identical twins (dated by TCRdb to 2015 to 2016). Library preparation used 5' RACE. Reads for this sample came from an Illumina HiSeq 2000. The raw public reads went through TCRdb reprocessing: fastp at Q25, MiXCR clone calling, in-frame beta chains kept. Each record represents a unique CDR3 protein, reported with the most common genes and DNA among its rows. The table for this sample lists 500,000 or so distinct CDR3 sequences; 12% to 15% of them were counted only once. About 0.52% of the sample is taken by the ten largest. These data also featured in a second study, about yellow fever vaccine responses in identical twins.

Sequencing input: CD4+ T cells sorted from blood. Receptor source: a woman between 18 and 30 years old in good health.

This clonotype was counted only a few times. J is TRBJ1-1 and V is TRBV6-5; D not certain. Between the trimmed V and J ends, which lost 7 bases and 1 base, there was a span of 7 bases. The CDR3 is 12 amino acids. Germline V lookup: CDR1 MNHEY, CDR2 SVGAGI. The CDR3 sequence: CASKRTNTEAFF. The CDR3 DNA sequence: TGTGCCAGCAAGCGGACGAACACTGAAGCTTTCTTT.

The chain recombines TRBV18 with TRBJ2-7; D tentatively reads TRBD1 or TRBD2 (5 bases each). This CDR3 has 15 residues. Germline V gene data show CDR1 as KGHSH and CDR2 as LQKENI. The ends were cut back, 3 bases at V and 5 bases at J, with 17 bases in the middle. CDR3 in amino acids: CASSPGPRLINEQYF. Here the CDR3 DNA reads TGTGCCAGCTCACCGGGACCCCGTTTGATTAACGAGCAGTACTTC.

The rearrangement joins TRBV10-2 to TRBJ2-1, with 7 bases matching TRBD2. Germline V CDR1 and CDR2: WSHSY, SAAADI. The J segment lost 0 bases and the V segment lost 5 bases, leaving 7 bases of the junction unmatched. The CDR3 covers 16 residues. The CDR3 DNA follows: TGCGCCAGCAGTTTGAGCGGGACGCTCTCCTACAATGAGCAGTTCTTC. Protein product: CASSLSGTLSYNEQFF.

Many counts were recorded for this clonotype. The rearrangement uses TRBV4-3 and TRBJ2-3, with 7 bases that match TRBD2. The V gene's germline CDR1 is LGHNA and CDR2 YSLEER. The ends lost 1 base at V and 4 bases at J; junction bases unmatched: 11. CDR3 length: 17 amino acids. The CDR3 bases are TGCGCCAGCAGCCAAGGGAGGGGCGGGAGTTTCTCAGATACGCAGTATTTT. Translation gives CASSQGRGGSFSDTQYF.

This clonotype was recorded a few times. The chain has TRBV29-1 and TRBJ2-5; D is undetermined. This CDR3 is 13 amino acids long. Germline V gene sequence: CDR1 SQVTM, CDR2 ANQGSEA. V was pared by 0 bases and J by 2 bases, with 7 bases between. CDR3 residues: CSVEDLWQETQYF. The CDR3 DNA follows: TGCAGCGTTGAAGATCTATGGCAAGAGACCCAGTACTTC.

This clonotype came up a few times. The rearrangement joins TRBV9 to TRBJ2-2, with D possibly being TRBD1 or TRBD2 (5 bases each). Germline values: CDR1 SGDLS, CDR2 YYNGEE. V lost 5 bases to trimming and J lost 6 bases, with 17 bases between them. The CDR3 spans 15 residues. This chain's CDR3 is CASRGIGTGPGELFF. CDR3 coding DNA: TGTGCCAGCAGGGGGATAGGGACCGGGCCCGGGGAGCTGTTTTTT.

The rearrangement links TRBV11-2 to TRBJ2-3; possibly TRBD1 for D (5 bases). Between the trimmed V and J ends, which lost 1 base and 2 bases, there was a span of 13 bases. The CDR3 totals 16 residues. From germline, CDR1 is SGHAT and CDR2 FQNNGV. The CDR3 region has the DNA TGTGCCAGCAGCTTAGCGAGACAGTCCCCCACAGATACGCAGTATTTT. The encoded protein is CASSLARQSPTDTQYF.

This chain connects TRBV3-1 to TRBJ2-7, with TRBD2 identical over 11 bases. Germline V lookup: CDR1 LGHDT, CDR2 YNNKEL (reference sequence). The CDR3 runs 13 residues. With 7 bases clipped from V and 6 bases from J, the junction kept 5 bases outside the gene matches. CDR3 bases: TGTGCCAGCAAAGGTAGCGGGAGGGTCGAGCAGTACTTC. This encodes CASKGSGRVEQYF.

The chain carries TRBV28 and TRBJ2-1; 7 nucleotides align to TRBD1. Trimming removed 6 bases from V and 5 bases from J; junction bases left unmatched: 7. The CDR3 sequence is 14 residues long. Per germline, CDR1 MDHEN and CDR2 SYDVKM. The CDR3 DNA follows: TGTGCCAGCAGAGCCGGGACAGTAAACAATGAGCAGTTCTTC. Translation gives CASRAGTVNNEQFF.

Only one count was recorded for this clonotype. Its ends do not fully match the called genes, so a read error is possible. The chain is built from TRBV7-8 and TRBJ2-1, with 7 bases identical to TRBD2. The CDR3 runs to 13 residues. Germline CDR1 SGHVS, CDR2 FQNEAQ. The DNA for the CDR3 is TGTGCCAGCAGCTACCTAGCGGAGGAGCATAAGTTCTTT. The encoded protein is CASSYLAEEHKFF.

The V call is TRBV12-3 or TRBV12-4, the J call TRBJ2-1; D possibly corresponds to TRBD2 (6 bases). This CDR3 is built from 13 residues. Trimming took off 1 base at V and 8 bases at J, with 9 bases between the two ends. The CDR3 spells CASSLGGDHEQFF. CDR3 DNA sequence: TGTGCCAGCAGTTTAGGGGGGGACCATGAGCAGTTCTTC.

The chain carries TRBV7-2 and TRBJ1-2; TRBD1 matches at 7 bases. CDR3 size: 14 residues. CDR1 is SGHTA, CDR2 FQGNSA, per germline. V gave up 2 bases and J gave up 3 bases; unmatched junction bases: 3. The CDR3 sequence is CASSLFTGDYGYTF. In DNA form, the CDR3 reads TGTGCCAGCAGCTTATTTACAGGGGACTATGGCTACACCTTC.

The genes are TRBV7-9 and TRBJ2-3; D is ambiguous. Looked up from germline, CDR1 is SEHNR and CDR2 is FQNEAQ (reference sequence). The length of the CDR3 is 13 residues. The V end was cut by 6 bases, the J end by 4 bases, with 11 bases between. The CDR3 coding sequence is TGTGCCAGCAGTCAATCTGGTTCAGATACGCAGTATTTT. Translating it yields CASSQSGSDTQYF.

This clonotype was observed a handful of times. The chain employs TRBV20-1 and TRBJ1-6; D gene uncertain. The germline CDR1 and CDR2 sequences are DFQATT and SNEGSKA (reference sequence). Trimming removed 1 base from V and 8 bases from J, with 18 bases in between. The CDR3 has 16 residues. The CDR3 spells CSARVSAGPIDSPLHF. The CDR3 coding sequence is TGCAGTGCTAGAGTATCTGCCGGCCCGATCGATTCACCCCTCCACTTT.

This clonotype was seen more than once but under ten times. V and J are TRBV7-6 and TRBJ2-3, with 12 bases identical to TRBD2. CDR1 is SGHVS and CDR2 is FNYEAQ in the germline V gene. V lost 5 bases and J lost 1; bases outside the gene matches: 7. The CDR3 sequence is 17 residues long. The CDR3 DNA reads TGTGCCAGCAGCCCCGGACTAGCGGGAAGGGGCACAGATACGCAGTATTTT. Encoded protein: CASSPGLAGRGTDTQYF.

The sample holds one count of this clonotype. At one end the junction does not follow the germline gene, possibly because of a read error. The V call is TRBV20-1, the J call TRBJ2-3; maybe TRBD2 (5 bases). Looked up from germline, CDR1 is DFQATT and CDR2 is SNEGSKA (reference sequence). This CDR3 has 14 residues. The CDR3 loop reads CSAPPSGYTETQYF. CDR3 DNA: TGCAGTGCTCCACCTTCGGGATACACAGAAACGCAGTATTTT.

This clonotype was seen many times. The chain carries TRBV3-1 and TRBJ2-7; 12 bases are shared with TRBD1. The CDR3 covers 14 residues. Trimming removed 4 bases from V and 6 bases from J; junction bases left unmatched: 4. The germline V gene has CDR1 LGHDT and CDR2 YNNKEL (reference sequence). The DNA for the CDR3 is TGTGCCAGCAGCCTGGGACAGGGGGCTGGCGAGCAGTACTTC. This translates into CASSLGQGAGEQYF.

This clonotype has just a few counts. The chain uses TRBV14 and TRBJ2-3; 7 bases align to TRBD1. Trimming cost V 4 bases and J 2 bases; bases outside gene matches: 15. This CDR3 has 18 amino acids. The germline V gene encodes CDR1 SGHDN and CDR2 FVKESK. CDR3 DNA sequence: TGTGCCAGCAGCCCTACTGCGGACAGGCCCCCTTTCACAGATACGCAGTATTTT. This codes for CASSPTADRPPFTDTQYF.

This chain joins TRBV9 and TRBJ2-7, with TRBD2 matching over 10 bases. Trimming took 4 bases from V and 6 from J; bases not matched to a gene: 7. This CDR3 contains 14 residues. CDR1 and CDR2 from the germline V gene are SGDLS and YYNGEE. As DNA, the CDR3 is TGTGCCAGCAGCAACAAGCGGGAGGGAACCGAGCAGTACTTC. The encoded protein is CASSNKREGTEQYF.

V and J are TRBV5-1 and TRBJ2-3; no definite D call. Trimming took off 0 bases at V and 3 bases at J, with 14 bases between the two ends. Germline V gene data show CDR1 as SGHRS and CDR2 as YFSETQ. This CDR3 is built from 16 residues. CDR3 region: CASSLANSLVTDTQYF. The CDR3 bases are TGCGCCAGCAGCTTGGCCAATAGCCTAGTAACAGATACGCAGTATTTT.

This clonotype was seen more than once but under ten times. V usage is TRBV6-5 and J usage is TRBJ2-7, with a possible D match to TRBD2 (5 bases). The CDR3 extends over 14 amino acids. The germline V gene encodes CDR1 MNHEY and CDR2 SVGAGI. V lost 2 bases and J 5 bases, leaving 13 bases between the germline ends. CDR3 in amino acids: CASSYVGESNEQYF. The CDR3 nucleotides are TGTGCCAGCAGTTACGTGGGAGAGTCTAACGAGCAGTACTTC.

This clonotype was counted only a few times. The rearrangement joins TRBV12-3 or TRBV12-4 to TRBJ2-3; 8 positions agree with TRBD2. This CDR3 is built from 16 residues. V lost 2 bases and J lost 3; bases outside the gene matches: 7. The CDR3 loop is CASSLWAGGGTDTQYF. The CDR3 DNA is TGTGCCAGCAGTTTATGGGCGGGAGGAGGTACAGATACGCAGTATTTT.